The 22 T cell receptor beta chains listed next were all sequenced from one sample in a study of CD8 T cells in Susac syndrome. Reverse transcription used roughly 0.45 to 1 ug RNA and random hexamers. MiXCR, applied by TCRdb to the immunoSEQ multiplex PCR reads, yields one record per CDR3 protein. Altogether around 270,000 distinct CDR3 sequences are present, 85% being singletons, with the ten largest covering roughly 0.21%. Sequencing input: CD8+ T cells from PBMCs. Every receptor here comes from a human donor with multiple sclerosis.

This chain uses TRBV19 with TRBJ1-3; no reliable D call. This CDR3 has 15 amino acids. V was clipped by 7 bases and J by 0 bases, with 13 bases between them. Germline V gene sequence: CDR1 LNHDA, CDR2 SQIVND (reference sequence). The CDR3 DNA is TGTGCCAGTAACGAGGTTGTCGGCTCTGGAAACACCATATATTTT. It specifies CASNEVVGSGNTIYF. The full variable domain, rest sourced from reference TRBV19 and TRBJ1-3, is DGGITQSPKYLFRKEGQNVTLSCEQNLNHDAMYWYRQDPGQGLRLIYYSQIVNDFQKGDIAEGYSVSREKKESFPLTVTSAQKNPTAFYLCASNEVVGSGNTIYFGEGSWLTVV.

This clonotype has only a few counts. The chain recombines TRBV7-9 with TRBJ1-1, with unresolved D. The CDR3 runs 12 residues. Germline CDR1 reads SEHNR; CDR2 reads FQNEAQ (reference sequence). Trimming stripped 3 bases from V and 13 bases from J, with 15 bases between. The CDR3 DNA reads TGTGCCAGCAGCTTCCAGGACTACCGCGGTTTCTTT. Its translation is CASSFQDYRGFF.

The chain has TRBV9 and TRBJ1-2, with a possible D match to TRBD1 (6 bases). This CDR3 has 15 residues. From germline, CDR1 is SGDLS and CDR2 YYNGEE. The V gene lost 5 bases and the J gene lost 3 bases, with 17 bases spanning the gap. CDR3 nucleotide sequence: TGTGCCAGCAGTGCCGGACAGACGAACTACTATGGCTACACCTTC. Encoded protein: CASSAGQTNYYGYTF.

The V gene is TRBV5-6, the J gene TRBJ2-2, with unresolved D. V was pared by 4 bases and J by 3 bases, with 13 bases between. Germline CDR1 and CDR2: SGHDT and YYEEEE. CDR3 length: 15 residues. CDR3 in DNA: TGTGCCAGCAGCCTCTGGACCGACTACACCGGGGAGCTGTTTTTT. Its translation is CASSLWTDYTGELFF.

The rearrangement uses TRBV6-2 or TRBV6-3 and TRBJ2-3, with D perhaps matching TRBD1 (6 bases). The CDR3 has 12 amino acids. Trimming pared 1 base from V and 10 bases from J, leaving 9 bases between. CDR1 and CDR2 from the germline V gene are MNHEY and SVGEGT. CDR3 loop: CASSYWGRSQYF. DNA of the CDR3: TGTGCCAGCAGTTACTGGGGGCGCTCGCAGTATTTT.

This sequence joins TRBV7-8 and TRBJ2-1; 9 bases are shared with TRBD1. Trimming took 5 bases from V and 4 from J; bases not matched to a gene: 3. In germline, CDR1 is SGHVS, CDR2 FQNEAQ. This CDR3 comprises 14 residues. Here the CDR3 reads CASSRQGGYNEQFF. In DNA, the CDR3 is TGTGCCAGCAGCCGACAGGGGGGTTACAATGAGCAGTTCTTC.

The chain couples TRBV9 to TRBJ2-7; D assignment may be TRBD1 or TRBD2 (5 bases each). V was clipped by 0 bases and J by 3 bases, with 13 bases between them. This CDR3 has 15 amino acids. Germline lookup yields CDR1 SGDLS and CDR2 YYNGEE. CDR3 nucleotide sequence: TGTGCCAGCAGCGTAGGAGGGGTATCTATCTACGAGCAGTACTTC. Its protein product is CASSVGGVSIYEQYF.

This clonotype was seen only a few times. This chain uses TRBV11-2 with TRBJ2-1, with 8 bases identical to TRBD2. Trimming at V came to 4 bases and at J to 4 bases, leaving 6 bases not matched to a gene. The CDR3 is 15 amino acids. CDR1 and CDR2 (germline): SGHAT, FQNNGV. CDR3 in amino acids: CASSSGLAEYNEQFF. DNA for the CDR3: TGTGCCAGCAGCTCCGGACTAGCAGAATACAATGAGCAGTTCTTC.

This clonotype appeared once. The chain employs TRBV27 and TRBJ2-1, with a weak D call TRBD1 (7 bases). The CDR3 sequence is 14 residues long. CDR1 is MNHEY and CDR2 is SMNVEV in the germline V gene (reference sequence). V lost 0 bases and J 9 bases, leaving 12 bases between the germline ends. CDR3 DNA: TGTGCCAGCAGTTTATCGGAGGGGGCGCTTGAGCAGTTCTTC. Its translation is CASSLSEGALEQFF.

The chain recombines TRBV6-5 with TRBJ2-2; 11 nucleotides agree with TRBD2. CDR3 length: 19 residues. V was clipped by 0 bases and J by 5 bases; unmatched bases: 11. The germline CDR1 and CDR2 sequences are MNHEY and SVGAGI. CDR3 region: CASSYSGSSSGRLTGELFF. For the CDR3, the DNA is TGTGCCAGCAGTTACTCGGGGTCCTCTAGCGGGAGGTTAACCGGGGAGCTGTTTTTT.

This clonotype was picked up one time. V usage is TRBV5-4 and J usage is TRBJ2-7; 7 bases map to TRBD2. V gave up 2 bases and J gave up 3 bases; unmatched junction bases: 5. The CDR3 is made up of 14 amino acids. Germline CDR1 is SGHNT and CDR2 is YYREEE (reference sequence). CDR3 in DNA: TGTGCCAGCAGCTTTGGGCTAGCGGTCTACGAGCAGTACTTC. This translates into CASSFGLAVYEQYF.

For the CDR3, the DNA is TGTGCCAGCAGCTATCGTGAGGGGCCCTACAATGAGCAGTTCTTC. Amino acids: CASSYREGPYNEQFF. The chain is built from TRBV5-5 and TRBJ2-1; the D call may be TRBD1 or TRBD2 (5 bases each). This CDR3 is built from 15 residues. Per the germline V gene, CDR1 is SGHKS and CDR2 is YYEKEE (reference sequence). V lost 3 bases to trimming and J lost 2 bases, with 12 bases between them.

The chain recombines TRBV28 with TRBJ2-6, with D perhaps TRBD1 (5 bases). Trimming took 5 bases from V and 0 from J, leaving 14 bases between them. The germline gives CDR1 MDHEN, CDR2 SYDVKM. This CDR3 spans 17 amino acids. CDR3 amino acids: CASSTTQTGSGANVLTF. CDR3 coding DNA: TGTGCCAGCAGTACTACGCAAACAGGCTCTGGGGCCAACGTCCTGACTTTC. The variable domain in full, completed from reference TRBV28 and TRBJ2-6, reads DVKVTQSSRYLVKRTGEKVFLECVQDMDHENMFWYRQDPGLGLRLIYFSYDVKMKEKGDIPEGYSVSREKKERFSLILESASTNQTSMYLCASSTTQTGSGANVLTFGAGSRLTVL.

DNA of the CDR3: TGTGCCATCAGTGGGTCCCGGACAGGGGATGTCGGGGAGACCCAGTACTTC. It codes for CAISGSRTGDVGETQYF. The chain uses TRBV10-3 and TRBJ2-5; 9 bases agree with TRBD1. With 4 bases clipped from V and 5 bases from J, the junction kept 14 bases outside the gene matches. This CDR3 region has 17 residues. Germline values: CDR1 ENHRY, CDR2 SYGVKD.

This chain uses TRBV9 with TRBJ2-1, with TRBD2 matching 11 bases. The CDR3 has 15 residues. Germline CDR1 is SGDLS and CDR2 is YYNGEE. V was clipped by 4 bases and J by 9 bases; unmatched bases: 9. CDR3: CASSPSLAGGSEQFF. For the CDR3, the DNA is TGTGCCAGCAGCCCCTCGCTAGCGGGAGGCAGTGAGCAGTTCTTC.

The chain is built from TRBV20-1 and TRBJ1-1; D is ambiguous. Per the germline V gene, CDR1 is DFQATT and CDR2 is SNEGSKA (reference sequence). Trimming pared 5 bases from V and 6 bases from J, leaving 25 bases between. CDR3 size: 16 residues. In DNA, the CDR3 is TGCAGTGCTCCGGATTATGCCACGTCCGCTCCTCCTGAAGCTTTCTTT. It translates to CSAPDYATSAPPEAFF.

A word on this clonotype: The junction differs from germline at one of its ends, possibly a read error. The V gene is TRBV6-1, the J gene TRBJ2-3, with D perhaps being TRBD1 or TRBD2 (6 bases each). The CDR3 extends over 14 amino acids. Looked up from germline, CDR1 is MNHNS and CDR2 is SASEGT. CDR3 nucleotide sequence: TGTGCCAGCGGTGAATTAGGGGGGACAGATACGCAGTATTTT. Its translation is CASGELGGTDTQYF.

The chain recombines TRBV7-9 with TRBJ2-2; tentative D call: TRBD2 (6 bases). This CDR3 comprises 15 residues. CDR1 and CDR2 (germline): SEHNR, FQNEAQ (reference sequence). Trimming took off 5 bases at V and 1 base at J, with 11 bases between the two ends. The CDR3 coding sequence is TGTGCCAGCAGCCCCCTAGCGAGGAACACCGGGGAGCTGTTTTTT. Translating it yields CASSPLARNTGELFF.

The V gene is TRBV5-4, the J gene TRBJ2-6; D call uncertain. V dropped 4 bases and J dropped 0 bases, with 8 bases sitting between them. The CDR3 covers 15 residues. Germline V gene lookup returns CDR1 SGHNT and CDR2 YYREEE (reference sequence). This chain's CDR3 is CASSPVASGANVLTF. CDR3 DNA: TGTGCCAGCAGCCCCGTAGCCTCTGGGGCCAACGTCCTGACTTTC.

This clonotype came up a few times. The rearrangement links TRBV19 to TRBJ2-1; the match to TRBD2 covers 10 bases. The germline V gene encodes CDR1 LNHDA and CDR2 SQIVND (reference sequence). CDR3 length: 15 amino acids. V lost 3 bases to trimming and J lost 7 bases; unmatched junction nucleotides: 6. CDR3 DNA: TGTGCCAGTAGTATTTTAGCGGGAGGACCGAATGAGCAGTTCTTC. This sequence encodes CASSILAGGPNEQFF.

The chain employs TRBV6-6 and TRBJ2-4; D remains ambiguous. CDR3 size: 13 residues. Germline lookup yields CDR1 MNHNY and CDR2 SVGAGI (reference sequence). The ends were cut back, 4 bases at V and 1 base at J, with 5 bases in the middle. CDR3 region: CASSSAAKNIQYF. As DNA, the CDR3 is TGTGCCAGCAGTTCCGCGGCCAAAAACATTCAGTACTTC.

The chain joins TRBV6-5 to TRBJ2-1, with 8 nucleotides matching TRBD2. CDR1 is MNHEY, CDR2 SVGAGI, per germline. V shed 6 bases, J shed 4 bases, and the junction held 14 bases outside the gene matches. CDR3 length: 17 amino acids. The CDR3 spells CASSYRLSGSRYNEQFF. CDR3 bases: TGTGCCAGCAGCTACCGACTAAGCGGGAGTCGGTACAATGAGCAGTTCTTC.